The rows below give T cell receptor beta chains drawn from one sample of a study of OX40 agonist ivuxolimab in advanced cancers. This table comes from immunoSEQ multiplex PCR, and its TCRdb copy is limited to in-frame clones, with some not included. Here the sample spans over 95,000 clones, roughly 95% being singletons. The source material was CD4+ or CD8+ T cells sorted from blood, sampled in a trial of the OX40 agonist ivuxolimab. These receptors were taken from an adult with an advanced solid tumor such as melanoma, head and neck, liver or kidney cancer. The CDR3 runs from the conserved cysteine through the conserved F or W. Clone size, where shown, is once, few, many, or a class for clones that have expanded.

abundance	v_gene	j_gene	CDR3aa
-	TRBV9	TRBJ1-5	CASSVDGYSNQPQHF
-	TRBV7-9	TRBJ2-1	CASSPRVSSYNEQFF
-	TRBV19	TRBJ1-5	CASSIVWNQPQHF
once	TRBV6-1	TRBJ1-3	CATWDNSGNTIYF
-	TRBV14	TRBJ2-1	CASSQDRSSYNEQFF
-	TRBV6-5	TRBJ1-1	CASSYSTENTEAFF
once	TRBV25-1	TRBJ1-2	CASSPEGGAGYGYTF
-	TRBV5-6	TRBJ2-7	CASTATGGIYEQYF
-	TRBV4-2	TRBJ1-1	CASSQSGAANTEAFF
-	TRBV5-1	TRBJ2-7	CASSSIAEAGIEMYF
once	TRBV27	TRBJ1-4	CASSLRAGVEKLFF
-	TRBV29-1	TRBJ2-1	CSVERGSYNEQFF
-	TRBV5-1	TRBJ2-2	CASSRRGTGEGYATGELFF